What follows is one T cell receptor beta chain and its context. The antigen is not known. This specimen comes from a study of human thymus T cells. Serving as donors were healthy Finnish infants, each of whom was having open corrective surgery for congenital heart defects. Four of the eight donors gave roughly 0.45-1 mL blood during surgery. No fixed cell number was used; all available blood leukocytes supplied DNA. Study-level findings and limits: Thymic and blood repertoires appeared to carry a bias in their V and J gene usage.

Libraries were prepared by immunoSEQ multiplex PCR; TCRdb keeps only in-frame clonotypes and omits some of them. The sample has roughly 60,000 clones, 94% seen once. This sequence was found in a boy under two years old with a congenital heart defect but otherwise immunologically healthy. Material: blood.

CDR3 nucleotide sequence: TGTGCCAGCAGCGTAGTCGCGAGAGGGGAGCTGTTTTTT. Translating it yields CASSVVARGELFF. The V gene is TRBV9, the J gene TRBJ2-2; D not resolved. The CDR3 has 13 amino acids. The germline CDR1 and CDR2 sequences are SGDLS and YYNGEE. V was cut by 0 bases and J by 8 bases, with 8 bases left in between. Drawing the rest from reference TRBV9 and TRBJ2-2, the complete variable domain is DSGVTQTPKHLITATGQRVTLRCSPRSGDLSVYWYQQSLDQGLQFLIQYYNGEERAKGNILERFSAQQFPDLHSELNLSSLELGDSALYFCASSVVARGELFFGEGSRLTVL.